Detailed here is one TCR beta chain. Its antigen is unknown. It has no much larger one-base neighbor in the sample; base qualities were not kept. This sample is drawn from a study of identical twins (TCRdb year 2016). Describing the broader study: To test whether fetal clonotypes persist, this study deep-sequenced TCR alpha and beta repertoires from monozygotic twins, from unrelated adults of various ages, and from cord blood. To rule out contamination, the twin experiments were replicated at different times with different library preparation protocols.

The germline V gene yields SGHRS for CDR1 and YFSETQ for CDR2. The CDR3 runs 13 residues from the cysteine to the phenylalanine. Just the 39-base CDR3 DNA is kept, in frame starting at base 1. Trimming takes 2 bases from V and 6 bases from J, and the germline ends sit 12 bases apart. Receptors were amplified or captured by 5' RACE. TCRdb lists the instrument as Illumina HiSeq 2000. A universal primer binding site was added through template switching, and the final cDNA carried a unique molecular identifier so that TCR cDNA molecules could be counted accurately. Specific primers in the conserved constant-segment region were used to synthesize first-strand cDNA for TCR alpha and beta chains. To control for contamination, every cDNA library carried two barcodes: a SMART-Mk sample barcode plus Illumina barcodes. TruSeq adapter sequences, together with Illumina sample barcodes, were added in two successive PCR steps. The Illumina HiSeq platform was used with custom primers to sequence TCR alpha and beta cDNA libraries. Regarding the original processing steps: Raw reads were processed with MiGEC to extract unique molecular identifiers, and MiXCR was used to determine CDR3 positions. Recombination models were inferred per individual with the repgenHMM and IGoR tools using an EM algorithm. The analysis of shared clonotypes was done with the tcR package in R, with sharing normalized by the product of cloneset sizes. To study raw recombination free of thymic and clonal selection effects, out-of-frame nonproductive sequences were analyzed. TCRdb redid the processing of the public reads, applying fastp at Q25 and MiXCR, and retained in-frame beta chains. Rows with a matching CDR3 protein are joined into one entry that keeps the most common DNA and genes. The V and J calls reflect TCRdb's pipeline rather than the authors' work. The sample records hundreds of thousands of distinct CDR3 sequences, 9% to 15% of which are singletons. The top ten clones comprise around 1.5% of the sample.

Every donor was a healthy Caucasian. Three pairs of female monozygotic twins, all aged roughly 18 to 29 years, were included in the twin cohort. The RNA used for TCR libraries was isolated from peripheral blood mononuclear cells. General findings and caveats noted by the study authors: Because the same donors could not be followed over many years, the conclusions relied on cross-sectional statistical analysis. Recombination models systematically underestimated out-of-frame TCR alpha sharing in monozygotic twins but agreed with sharing between unrelated individuals. In beta out-of-frame sequences, excess twin sharing was weaker, because having fewer shared sequences lowered the signal-to-noise ratio. Compared with coincidental sharing between unrelated individuals, out-of-frame TCR alpha sequences shared between twins showed an excess of sequences with low generation probability. Abundant cord blood beta clonotypes carried fewer insertions; young adult naive repertoires showed a weaker similar trend, while memory repertoires showed none. Zero-insertion analyses could be partly confounded by invariant T cells such as MAIT and iNKT, though diverse VJ usage argued against such confounding for most clonotypes.

The sample also formed part of further work on yellow fever vaccine responses in identical twins. The second paper states: The authors reported that the T cell response to vaccination in identical twins appeared partly convergent and partly personalized. The study precisely tracked vaccine-responding T cell clones in identical twins.

Sequenced sample: PBMCs. This receptor was identified in a woman between 18 and 29 years old in good health. The rearranged segments are TRBV5-1 and TRBJ2-7; possibly the D gene is TRBD1, per 5 matching bases. The CDR3 here reads CASSLTGYTEQYF. The sequence in DNA is TGCGCCAGCAGCTTAACAGGCTATACCGAGCAGTACTTC.